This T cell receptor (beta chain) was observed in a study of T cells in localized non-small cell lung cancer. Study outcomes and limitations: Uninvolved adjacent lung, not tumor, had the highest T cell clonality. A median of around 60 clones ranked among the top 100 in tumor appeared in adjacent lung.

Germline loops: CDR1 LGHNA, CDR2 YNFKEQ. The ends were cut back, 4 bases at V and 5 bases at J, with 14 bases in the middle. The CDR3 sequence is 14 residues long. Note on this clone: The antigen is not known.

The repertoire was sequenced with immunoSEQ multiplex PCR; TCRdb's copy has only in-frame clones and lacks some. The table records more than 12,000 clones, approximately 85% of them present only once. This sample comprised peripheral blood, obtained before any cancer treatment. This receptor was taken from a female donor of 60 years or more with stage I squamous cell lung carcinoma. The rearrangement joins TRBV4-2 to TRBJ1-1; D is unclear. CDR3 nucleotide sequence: TGTGCCAGCAGCCCCCTGCGCGGAGGAACTGAAGCTTTCTTT. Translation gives CASSPLRGGTEAFF.